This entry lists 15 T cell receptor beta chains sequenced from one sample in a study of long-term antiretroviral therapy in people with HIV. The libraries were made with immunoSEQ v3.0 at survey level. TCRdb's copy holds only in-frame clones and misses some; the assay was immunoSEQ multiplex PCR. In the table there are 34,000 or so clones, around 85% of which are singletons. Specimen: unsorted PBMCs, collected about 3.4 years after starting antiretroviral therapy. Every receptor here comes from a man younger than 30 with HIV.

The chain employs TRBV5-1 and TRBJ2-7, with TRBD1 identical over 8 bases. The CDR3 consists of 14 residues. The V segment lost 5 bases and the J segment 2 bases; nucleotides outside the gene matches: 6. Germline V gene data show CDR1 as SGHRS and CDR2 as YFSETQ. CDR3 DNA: TGCGCCAGCAGTTTAGGACAGGGAGCCTACGAGCAGTACTTC. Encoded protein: CASSLGQGAYEQYF.

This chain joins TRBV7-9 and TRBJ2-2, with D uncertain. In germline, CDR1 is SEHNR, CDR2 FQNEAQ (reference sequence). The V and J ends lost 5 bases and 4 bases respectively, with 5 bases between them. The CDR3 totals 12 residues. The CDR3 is CASSPSTGELFF. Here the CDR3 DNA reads TGTGCCAGCAGCCCCTCCACCGGGGAGCTGTTTTTT.

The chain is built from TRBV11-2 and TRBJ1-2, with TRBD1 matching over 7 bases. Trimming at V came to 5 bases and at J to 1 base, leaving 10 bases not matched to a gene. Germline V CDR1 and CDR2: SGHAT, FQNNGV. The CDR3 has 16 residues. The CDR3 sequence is CASSHGRQGHNYGYTF. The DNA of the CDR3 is TGTGCCAGCAGCCACGGGCGACAGGGCCATAACTATGGCTACACCTTC. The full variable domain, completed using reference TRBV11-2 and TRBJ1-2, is EAGVAQSPRYKIIEKRQSVAFWCNPISGHATLYWYQQILGQGPKLLIQFQNNGVVDDSQLPKDRFSAERLKGVDSTLKIQPAKLEDSAVYLCASSHGRQGHNYGYTFGSGTRLTVV.

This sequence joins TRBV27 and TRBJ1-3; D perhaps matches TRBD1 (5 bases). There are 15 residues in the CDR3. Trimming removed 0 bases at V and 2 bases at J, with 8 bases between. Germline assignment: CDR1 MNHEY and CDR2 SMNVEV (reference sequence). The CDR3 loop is CASSLSTAPGNTIYF. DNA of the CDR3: TGTGCCAGCAGTTTATCGACAGCCCCTGGAAACACCATATATTTT.

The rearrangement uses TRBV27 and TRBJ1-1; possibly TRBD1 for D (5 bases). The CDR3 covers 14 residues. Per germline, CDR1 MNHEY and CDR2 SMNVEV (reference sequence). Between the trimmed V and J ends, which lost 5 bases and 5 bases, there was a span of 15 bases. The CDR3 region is CASSLTRGGTEAFF. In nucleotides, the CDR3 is TGTGCCAGCAGTCTTACGAGGGGAGGTACTGAAGCTTTCTTT.

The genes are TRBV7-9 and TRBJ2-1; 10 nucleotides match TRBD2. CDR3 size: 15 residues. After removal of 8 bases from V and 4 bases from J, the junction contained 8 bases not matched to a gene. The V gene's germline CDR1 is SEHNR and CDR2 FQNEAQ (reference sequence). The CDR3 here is CASVASSGGYNEQFF. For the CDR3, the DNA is TGTGCCAGCGTCGCCTCTAGCGGGGGTTACAATGAGCAGTTCTTC.

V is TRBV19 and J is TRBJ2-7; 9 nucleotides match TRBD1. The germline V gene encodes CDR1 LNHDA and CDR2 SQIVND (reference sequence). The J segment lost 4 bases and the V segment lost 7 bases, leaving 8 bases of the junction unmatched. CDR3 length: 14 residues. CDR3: CASTSGTGTYEQYF. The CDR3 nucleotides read TGTGCCAGTACCTCCGGGACAGGGACTTACGAGCAGTACTTC.

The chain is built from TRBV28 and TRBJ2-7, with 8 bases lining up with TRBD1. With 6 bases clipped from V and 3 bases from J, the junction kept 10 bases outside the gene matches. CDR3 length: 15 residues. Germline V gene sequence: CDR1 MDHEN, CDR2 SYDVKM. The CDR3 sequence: CASRGADRDFYEQYF. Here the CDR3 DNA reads TGTGCCAGCAGAGGCGCGGACAGGGATTTCTACGAGCAGTACTTC.

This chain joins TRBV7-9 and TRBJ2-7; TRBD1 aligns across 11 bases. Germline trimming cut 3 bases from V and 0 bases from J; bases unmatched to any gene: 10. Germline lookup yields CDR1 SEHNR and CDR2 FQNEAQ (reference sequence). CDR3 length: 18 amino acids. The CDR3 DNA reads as TGTGCCAGCAGCTTGTCCGGGACAGGGGGAATTCACTCCTACGAGCAGTACTTC. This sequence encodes CASSLSGTGGIHSYEQYF.

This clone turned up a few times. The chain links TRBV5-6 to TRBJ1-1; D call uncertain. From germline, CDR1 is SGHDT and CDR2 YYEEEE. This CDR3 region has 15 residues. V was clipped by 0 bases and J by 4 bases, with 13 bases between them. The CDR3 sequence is CASSLEGVRGTEAFF. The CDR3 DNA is TGTGCCAGCAGCTTGGAAGGCGTTCGGGGCACTGAAGCTTTCTTT. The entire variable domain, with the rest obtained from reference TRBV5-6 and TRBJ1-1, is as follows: DAGVTQSPTHLIKTRGQQVTLRCSPKSGHDTVSWYQQALGQGPQFIFQYYEEEERQRGNFPDRFSGHQFPNYSSELNVNALLLGDSALYLCASSLEGVRGTEAFFGQGTRLTVV.

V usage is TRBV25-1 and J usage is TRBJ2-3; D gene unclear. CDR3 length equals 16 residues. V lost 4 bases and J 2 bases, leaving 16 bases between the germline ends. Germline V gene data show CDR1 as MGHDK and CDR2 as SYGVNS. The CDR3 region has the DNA TGTGCCAGCAGTGGGATTGTTAGGACCCACACAGATACGCAGTATTTT. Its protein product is CASSGIVRTHTDTQYF.

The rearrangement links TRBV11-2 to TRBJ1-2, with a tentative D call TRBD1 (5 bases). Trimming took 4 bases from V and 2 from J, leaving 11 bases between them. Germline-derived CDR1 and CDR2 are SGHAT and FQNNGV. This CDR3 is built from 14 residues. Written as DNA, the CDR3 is TGTGCCAGCAGCTCCCTGGGACTGAACTATGGCTACACCTTC. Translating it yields CASSSLGLNYGYTF.

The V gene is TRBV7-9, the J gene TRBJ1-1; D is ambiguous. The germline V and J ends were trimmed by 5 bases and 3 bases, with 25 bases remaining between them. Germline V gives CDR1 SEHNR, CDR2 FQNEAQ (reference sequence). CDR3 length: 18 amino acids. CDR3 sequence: CASSARSGILPRDTEAFF. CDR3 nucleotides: TGTGCCAGCAGCGCCCGATCCGGGATCTTACCTCGGGACACTGAAGCTTTCTTT. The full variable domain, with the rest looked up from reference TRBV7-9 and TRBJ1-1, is DTGVSQNPRHKITKRGQNVTFRCDPISEHNRLYWYRQTLGQGPEFLTYFQNEAQLEKSRLLSDRFSAERPKGSFSTLEIQRTEQGDSAMYLCASSARSGILPRDTEAFFGQGTRLTVV.

The CDR3 nucleotides are TGTGCCAGCAGCTTTCCTGTGCGCCAGTCGACCCCTAACCAAGAGACCCAGTACTTC. Translation: CASSFPVRQSTPNQETQYF. The V gene is TRBV7-9, the J gene TRBJ2-5; D not resolved. Trimming took 3 bases from V and 0 from J, leaving 23 bases between them. Germline-derived CDR1 and CDR2 are SEHNR and FQNEAQ (reference sequence). The CDR3 is 19 amino acids.

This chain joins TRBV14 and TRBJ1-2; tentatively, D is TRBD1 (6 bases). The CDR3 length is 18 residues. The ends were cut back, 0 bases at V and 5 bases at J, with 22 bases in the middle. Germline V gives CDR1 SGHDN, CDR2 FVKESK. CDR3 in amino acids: CASSQDRGLGGLGYGYTF. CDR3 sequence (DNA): TGTGCCAGCAGCCAAGATCGTGGGCTCGGGGGGCTTGGGTATGGCTACACCTTC.